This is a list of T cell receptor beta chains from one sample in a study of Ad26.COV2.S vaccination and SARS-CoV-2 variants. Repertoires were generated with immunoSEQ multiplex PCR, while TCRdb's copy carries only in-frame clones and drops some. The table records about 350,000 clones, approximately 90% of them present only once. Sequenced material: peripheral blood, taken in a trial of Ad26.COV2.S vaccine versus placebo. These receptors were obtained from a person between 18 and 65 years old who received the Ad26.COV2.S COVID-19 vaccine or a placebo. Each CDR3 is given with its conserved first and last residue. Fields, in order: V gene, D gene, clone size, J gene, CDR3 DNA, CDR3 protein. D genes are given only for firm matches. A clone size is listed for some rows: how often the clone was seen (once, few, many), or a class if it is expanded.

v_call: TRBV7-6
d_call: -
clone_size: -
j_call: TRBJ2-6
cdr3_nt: TGTGCCAGCAGCTTAGAGGGGGGTACTGGGGCCAACGTCCTGACTTTC
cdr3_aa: CASSLEGGTGANVLTF

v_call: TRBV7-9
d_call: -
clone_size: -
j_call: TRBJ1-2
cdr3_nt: TGTGCCAGCGCTCTTTTGAGCGGGGGGAATAATGGCTACACCTTC
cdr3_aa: CASALLSGGNNGYTF

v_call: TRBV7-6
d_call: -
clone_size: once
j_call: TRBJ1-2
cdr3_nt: TGTGCCAGCAGCGCTGGCGGGGCCTATGGCTACACCTTC
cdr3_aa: CASSAGGAYGYTF

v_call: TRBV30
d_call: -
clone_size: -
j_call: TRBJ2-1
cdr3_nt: TGTGCCTGGAGTGGCGGGAATTACAATGAGCAGTTCTTC
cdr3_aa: CAWSGGNYNEQFF

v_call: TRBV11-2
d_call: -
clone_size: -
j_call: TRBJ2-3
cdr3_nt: TGTGCCAGCAGCTTAGATCGGTCTACAGATACGCAGTATTTT
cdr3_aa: CASSLDRSTDTQYF

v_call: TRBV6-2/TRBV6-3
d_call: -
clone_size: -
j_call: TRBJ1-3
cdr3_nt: TGTGCCAGCAGCCGGTCGATCTCCGGGAGGTCGGGAAACACCATATATTTT
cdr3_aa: CASSRSISGRSGNTIYF

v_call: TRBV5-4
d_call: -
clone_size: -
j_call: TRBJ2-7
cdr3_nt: TGTGCCAGCAGCTTGCGGGTAGGTGAGCAGTACTTC
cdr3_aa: CASSLRVGEQYF

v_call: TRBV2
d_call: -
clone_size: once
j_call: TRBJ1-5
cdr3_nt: TGTGCCAGCTCCACCGGGCGTTATAGCAATCAGCCCCAGCATTTT
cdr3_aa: CASSTGRYSNQPQHF

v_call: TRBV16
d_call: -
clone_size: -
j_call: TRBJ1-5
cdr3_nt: TGTGCCAGCAGCCAATTAAGGACGGACAATCAGCCCCAGCATTTT
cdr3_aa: CASSQLRTDNQPQHF

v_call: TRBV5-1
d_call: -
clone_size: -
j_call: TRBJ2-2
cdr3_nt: TGCGCCAGCAGCCCCCCTACGGGAACCGGGGAGCTGTTTTTT
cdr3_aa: CASSPPTGTGELFF

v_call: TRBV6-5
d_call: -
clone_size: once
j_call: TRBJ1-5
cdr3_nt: TGTGCCGCCGGAAGGGGAGATAGCAATCAGCCCCAGCATTTT
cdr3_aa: CAAGRGDSNQPQHF

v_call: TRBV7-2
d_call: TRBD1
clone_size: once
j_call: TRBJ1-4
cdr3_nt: TGTGCCAGCAGCCCAGACAGGGCAACTAATGAAAAACTGTTTTTT
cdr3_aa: CASSPDRATNEKLFF

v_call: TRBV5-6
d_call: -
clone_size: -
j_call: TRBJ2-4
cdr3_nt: TGTGCCAGCAGCTTGGCTAGGTCTCGGGACATTCAGTACTTC
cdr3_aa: CASSLARSRDIQYF

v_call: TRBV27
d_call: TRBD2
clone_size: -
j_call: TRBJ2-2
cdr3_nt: TGTGCCAGCAGTTCTAGCGGACCCACCGGGGAGCTGTTTTTT
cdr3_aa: CASSSSGPTGELFF

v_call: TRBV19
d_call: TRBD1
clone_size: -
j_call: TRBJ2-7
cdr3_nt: TGTGCCAGTTCGGGACAGGGGTACGAGCAGTACTTC
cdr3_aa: CASSGQGYEQYF

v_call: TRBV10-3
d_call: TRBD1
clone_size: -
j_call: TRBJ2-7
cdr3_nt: TGTGCCATCAGTGAGTCGGGGACAGACTACGAGCAGTACTTC
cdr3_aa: CAISESGTDYEQYF

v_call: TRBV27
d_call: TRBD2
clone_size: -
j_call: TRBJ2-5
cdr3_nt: TGTGCCAGCAGTTTAGGGACTAGCGGGAGAGAGACCCAGTACTTC
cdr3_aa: CASSLGTSGRETQYF